The 18 T cell receptor beta chains presented below share a single source sample, sequenced in a study of lymphopenia after photon versus proton radiotherapy. The table came from immunoSEQ multiplex PCR; TCRdb's copy has only in-frame clones and leaves some out. This sample has about 160,000 clones; 88% occur once, and the top ten carry about 4.4%. Sequencing used peripheral blood, obtained from a patient treated with photon-based radiotherapy. These receptor sequences come from a man aged 50 to 60 with gastric cancer.

This chain joins TRBV29-1 and TRBJ2-7; D is unclear. Germline loops: CDR1 SQVTM, CDR2 ANQGSEA. The ends were cut back, 1 base at V and 2 bases at J, with 9 bases in the middle. The CDR3 covers 13 residues. The CDR3 protein is CSVEAESPYEQYF. CDR3 sequence (DNA): TGCAGCGTTGAAGCGGAAAGCCCCTACGAGCAGTACTTC.

This clone was detected only a few times. The chain is built from TRBV9 and TRBJ2-7; 11 bases align to TRBD2. The CDR3 is made up of 15 amino acids. Germline trimming cut 5 bases from V and 4 bases from J; bases unmatched to any gene: 8. Germline CDR1 SGDLS, CDR2 YYNGEE. CDR3: CASRGGGLAVYEQYF. For the CDR3, the DNA is TGTGCCAGCAGGGGAGGGGGACTAGCGGTTTACGAGCAGTACTTC.

The chain has TRBV6-5 and TRBJ2-4; 8 positions agree with TRBD2. J gave up 7 bases and V 4 bases, and 6 bases lay outside the gene matches. This CDR3 is 14 amino acids long. Germline-derived CDR1 and CDR2 are MNHEY and SVGAGI. The CDR3 reads CASSSGGFRNIQYF. DNA for the CDR3: TGTGCCAGCAGTTCGGGGGGGTTTCGGAACATTCAGTACTTC.

The gene calls are TRBV6-6 and TRBJ2-4; D might be TRBD2 (6 bases). The germline CDR1 and CDR2 sequences are MNHNY and SVGAGI (reference sequence). This CDR3 spans 13 amino acids. V dropped 5 bases and J dropped 3 bases, with 8 bases sitting between them. CDR3 bases: TGTGCCAGCAGTCCGGGACTCAAAAACATTCAGTACTTC. Translation gives CASSPGLKNIQYF.

Here the CDR3 reads CAWSVVLTQGTIYF. The CDR3 DNA reads as TGTGCCTGGAGTGTCGTCCTGACCCAGGGCACCATATATTTT. The V call is TRBV30, the J call TRBJ1-3; D perhaps matches TRBD1 (5 bases). V was clipped by 0 bases and J by 9 bases, with 15 bases between them. The CDR3 covers 14 residues. The germline CDR1 and CDR2 sequences are GTSNPN and SVGIG (reference sequence).

The V gene is TRBV6-1, the J gene TRBJ2-1; D may be TRBD2 (5 bases). The length of the CDR3 is 12 residues. Germline loops: CDR1 MNHNS, CDR2 SASEGT. The V end lost 6 bases, the J end lost 12 bases, and 15 bases lay between the germline ends. The CDR3 loop is CASRLEGLGQFF. CDR3 coding DNA: TGTGCCAGCAGATTAGAGGGCTTAGGGCAGTTCTTC.

The V call is TRBV7-2, the J call TRBJ2-7; D ambiguous. Trimming stripped 6 bases from V and 2 bases from J, with 14 bases between. The CDR3 runs to 14 residues. Germline loops: CDR1 SGHTA, CDR2 FQGNSA. The chain's CDR3 is CASRSQKGAYEQYF. CDR3 coding DNA: TGTGCCAGCAGATCACAAAAGGGCGCCTACGAGCAGTACTTC. The full variable domain, with the rest looked up from reference TRBV7-2 and TRBJ2-7, is GAGVSQSPSNKVTEKGKDVELRCDPISGHTALYWYRQSLGQGLEFLIYFQGNSAPDKSGLPSDRFSAERTGGSVSTLTIQRTQQEDSAVYLCASRSQKGAYEQYFGPGTRLTVT.

In DNA, the CDR3 is TGTGCCAGCAGTAGGAGTGAAGGAATCTATGGCTACACCTTC. Encoded protein: CASSRSEGIYGYTF. The genes are TRBV6-5 and TRBJ1-2, with D unclear. Germline lookup yields CDR1 MNHEY and CDR2 SVGAGI. The CDR3 loop spans 14 amino acids. V was clipped by 5 bases and J by 4 bases, with 14 bases between them.

The chain carries TRBV11-2 and TRBJ2-2, with 9 bases that match TRBD2. Germline V gene sequence: CDR1 SGHAT, CDR2 FQNNGV. The CDR3 consists of 16 residues. Trimming took 4 bases from V and 6 from J; bases not matched to a gene: 9. CDR3 sequence: CASSSLGLAMSGELFF. In DNA, the CDR3 is TGTGCCAGCAGCTCCCTGGGACTAGCTATGTCCGGGGAGCTGTTTTTT.

This sequence joins TRBV4-3 and TRBJ2-5; the match to TRBD2 covers 9 bases. Germline-derived CDR1 and CDR2 are LGHNA and YSLEER. Trimming removed 0 bases from V and 4 bases from J; junction bases left unmatched: 3. The CDR3 sequence is 15 residues long. CDR3 residues: CASSQDRAGGETQYF. CDR3 DNA sequence: TGCGCCAGCAGCCAAGATAGAGCGGGGGGAGAGACCCAGTACTTC.

The gene calls are TRBV7-8 and TRBJ2-7; TRBD1 aligns across 9 bases. Germline CDR1 is SGHVS and CDR2 is FQNEAQ. The V segment lost 7 bases and the J segment 3 bases; nucleotides outside the gene matches: 7. CDR3 size: 14 residues. The CDR3: CASIPRGQGYEQYF. The CDR3 DNA is TGTGCCAGCATCCCCCGGGGACAGGGCTACGAGCAGTACTTC.

The CDR3 here is CASSLWAGAKNEQFF. CDR3 nucleotides: TGTGCCAGCAGCTTGTGGGCTGGGGCGAAGAATGAGCAGTTCTTC. J is TRBJ2-1 and V is TRBV5-6; maybe TRBD1 (5 bases). V shed 1 base and J shed 7 bases, with 15 bases lying between them. The CDR3 has 15 residues. CDR1 is SGHDT, CDR2 YYEEEE, per germline.

The chain is built from TRBV5-1 and TRBJ2-1, with TRBD2 matching over 13 bases. CDR3 size: 16 residues. Germline V gene lookup returns CDR1 SGHRS and CDR2 YFSETQ. The V gene end was trimmed by 6 bases and the J gene end by 0 bases; junction bases not matched to a gene: 3. The CDR3 is CASTRTSGSSYNEQFF. CDR3 in DNA: TGCGCCAGCACCAGGACTAGCGGGAGCTCCTACAATGAGCAGTTCTTC.

The V call is TRBV18, the J call TRBJ2-7; 14 positions agree with TRBD2. Per the germline V gene, CDR1 is KGHSH and CDR2 is LQKENI. V lost 6 bases, J lost 0 bases, and 1 base stayed unmatched. CDR3 length equals 15 residues. DNA of the CDR3: TGTGCCAGCTCTGGGACTAGCGGGAGCTCCTACGAGCAGTACTTC. Protein sequence: CASSGTSGSSYEQYF.

The chain combines TRBV5-5 with TRBJ2-3; D is unclear. Germline CDR1 reads SGHKS; CDR2 reads YYEKEE (reference sequence). The V end lost 0 bases, the J end lost 2 bases, and 7 bases lay between the germline ends. There are 14 residues in the CDR3. CDR3 protein: CASSLGRTTDTQYF. The DNA of the CDR3 is TGTGCCAGCAGCTTGGGACGGACCACAGATACGCAGTATTTT. Supplemented by reference TRBV5-5 and TRBJ2-3, the full variable domain reads DAGVTQSPTHLIKTRGQQVTLRCSPISGHKSVSWYQQVLGQGPQFIFQYYEKEERGRGNFPDRFSARQFPNYSSELNVNALLLGDSALYLCASSLGRTTDTQYFGPGTRLTVL.

The chain uses TRBV4-1 and TRBJ1-4; 10 bases fit TRBD1. After removal of 0 bases from V and 7 bases from J, the junction contained 5 bases not matched to a gene. CDR1 and CDR2 from the germline V gene are MGHRA and YSYEKL. The CDR3 totals 16 residues. CDR3 amino acids: CASSQEGTGVGEKLFF. The CDR3 DNA sequence: TGCGCCAGCAGCCAAGAGGGGACAGGGGTCGGTGAAAAACTGTTTTTT.

V gene TRBV27 combines with J gene TRBJ2-3; 9 bases match TRBD2. Unmatched junction bases numbered 6, after V lost 5 bases and J lost 3 bases. This CDR3 is built from 15 residues. Germline lookup yields CDR1 MNHEY and CDR2 SMNVEV (reference sequence). DNA of the CDR3: TGTGCCAGCAGTCCCCTGGCGGGAGGGACAGATACGCAGTATTTT. Translated: CASSPLAGGTDTQYF.

V and J are TRBV28 and TRBJ1-4; the D is unclear. The CDR3 totals 14 residues. The germline V and J ends were trimmed by 6 bases and 1 base, with 9 bases remaining between them. The V gene's germline CDR1 is MDHEN and CDR2 SYDVKM. CDR3 DNA: TGTGCCAGCAGCCCGGGATTAACTAATGAAAAACTGTTTTTT. Protein sequence: CASSPGLTNEKLFF.